The rows below give T cell receptor beta chains drawn from one sample of a study of blood T cell repertoires in COVID-19. TCRdb keeps only in-frame clones here, not all; method: immunoSEQ multiplex PCR. The data hold 250,000 or so clones, with about nine tenths observed a single time. The sample comprised peripheral blood. All receptors derive from a woman aged 60-70 years with acute or convalescent COVID-19. Each CDR3 is given with its conserved first and last residue.

TRBV7-6,11,CASSSTRAQYF
TRBV6-5,13,CASSYDINYGYTF
TRBV19,16,CASSTLGTGFLQPQHF
TRBV4-3,15,CASSQDQARVSPLHF
TRBV6-2/TRBV6-3,14,CASSYPSVDRSQYF
TRBV3-1/TRBV3-2,13,CASSQELNQPQHF
TRBV27,16,CASSRTGGTYNSPLHF
TRBV11-1,14,CASSLEGGRNEQFF
TRBV4-1,15,CASSQPGQGAYEQYF
TRBV28,14,CASRTGTSNQPQHF
TRBV9,19,CASSADPGLAGGNTGELFF
TRBV6-5,14,CASKIPGLGNEQFF
TRBV4-3,18,CASSQGLAGGREAGELFF
TRBV7-9,14,CASTKAGGQGEQFF
TRBV19,16,CASSMLSGTGANVLTF
TRBV13,13,CASSSGPQETQYF
TRBV6-5,14,CASRTGGLKNIQYF
TRBV28,14,CASSFQRGSNEQFF
TRBV18,14,CASSPQGQNTEAFF
TRBV15,17,CATSRGLAGGPGGELFF
TRBV28,17,CASKGFPQGARSTEAFF
TRBV2,14,CASTSRTSGYEQYF
TRBV30,15,CAWSVRGRVGTEAFF
TRBV13,15,CASSFPGLGADTQYF
TRBV28,17,CASSLDRWGYSNQPQHF
TRBV9,16,CASSAFSGGARNEQFF
TRBV2,13,CASRVSSGNTIYF
TRBV7-3,14,CASSLGPPAGELFF
TRBV19,16,CASSIWDGRGVSEAFF
TRBV5-1,15,CASSLTGGVTGELFF
TRBV7-9,15,CASTYGTSGVREQYF
TRBV25-1,15,CASSVDRGLSEKLFF
TRBV30,17,CAWRGTGALWSNQPQHF
TRBV3-1/TRBV3-2,18,CASSQDGRRTVGPGEQYF
TRBV7-2,19,CASSLVGPWADTANYGYTF
TRBV7-9,15,CASINAESNTGELFF
TRBV7-8,15,CASSLARTALGGYTF
TRBV30,14,CAWSADRGVYGYTF
TRBV5-1,18,CASSFLLAGSPNTGELFF
TRBV23-1,14,CATEDRGSGYGYTF
TRBV19,14,CASSVTGGNSPLHF
TRBV19,14,CASSYTAGHQPQHF
TRBV3-1/TRBV3-2,16,CASSQRSFATNEKLFF
TRBV10-3,16,CAIRSGQGAWNTEAFF
TRBV28,15,CASSQLTGPGYIQYF
TRBV5-4,14,CASSLRGSYNEQFF
TRBV10-3,12,CAISAGGNTIYF
TRBV19,15,CASSRTGLLNQPQHF
TRBV11-2,13,CASRGGPNEKLFF
TRBV5-8,19,CASSLGAQGDLANTGELFF
TRBV9,14,CASSDAGTGVEQYF